This TCR beta chain was captured in a study of T cell changes during pregnancy in multiple sclerosis (dated by TCRdb to the late 2010s). Background on the whole study: In women with multiple sclerosis, the researchers looked at how the T cell repertoire shifted as pregnancy progressed.

In the case of this clone: The target of this receptor is not known. No base quality information exists; no much larger clone differs at one position.

The receptor library was made with the immunoSEQ multiplex PCR assay. Imported from immuneACCESS, the table was reduced by TCRdb to in-frame sequences with V and J called. These copies leave out some clones; in studies compared against another copy, an unresolved V gene accounts for under half, and the cause of the remainder is not known. This sample has approximately 130,000 clones in its table, and about 95% of those were observed once. Of the sample, 0.44% is held by the ten largest clones. From a lookup of the germline V gene, CDR1 and CDR2 are SGHRS and YFSETQ. The junction carries 13 bases between V and J, which are trimmed by 1 base and 2 bases respectively. The CDR3 goes from the cysteine to the phenylalanine over 15 residues. The CDR3 DNA has 45 bases and is translated from base 1.

This material consisted of peripheral blood, taken after pregnancy. The sequence was collected from a female donor with multiple sclerosis, enrolled in a pregnancy study. The chain joins TRBV5-1 to TRBJ2-7; perhaps TRBD2 is the D gene, with 6 bases matching. The DNA is as follows: TGCGCCAGCAGCTTGAGGGACTCCCCAGCCTACGAGCAGTACTTC. Its product reads: CASSLRDSPAYEQYF.